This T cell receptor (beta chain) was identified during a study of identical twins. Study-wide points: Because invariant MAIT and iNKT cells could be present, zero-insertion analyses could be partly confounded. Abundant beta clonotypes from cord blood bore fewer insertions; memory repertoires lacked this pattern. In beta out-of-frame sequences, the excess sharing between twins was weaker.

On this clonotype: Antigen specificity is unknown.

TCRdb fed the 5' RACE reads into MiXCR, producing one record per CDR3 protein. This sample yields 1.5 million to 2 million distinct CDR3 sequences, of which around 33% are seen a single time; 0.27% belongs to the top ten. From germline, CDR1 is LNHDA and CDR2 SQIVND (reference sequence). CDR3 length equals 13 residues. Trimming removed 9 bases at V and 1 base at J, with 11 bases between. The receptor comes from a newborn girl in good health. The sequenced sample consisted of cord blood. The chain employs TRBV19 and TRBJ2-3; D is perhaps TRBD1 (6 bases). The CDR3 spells CASLDRGTDTQYF. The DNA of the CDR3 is TGTGCCAGCCTGGACAGAGGCACAGATACGCAGTATTTT.